Presented here are 30 T cell receptor beta chains from one specimen sequenced in a study of cytomegalovirus exposure and HLA in healthy donors. The PCR was carried out with 60 Vbeta primers and 13 Jbeta primers. The repertoire was sequenced with immunoSEQ multiplex PCR; TCRdb's copy has only in-frame clones and lacks some. Among 200,000 to 250,000 clones, about 81% were seen once, and the ten largest hold 5.4%. Sequencing was carried out using PBMCs. The receptors were sampled from a woman in her forties in good health and CMV-seropositive.

The V gene is TRBV7-2, the J gene TRBJ2-3; TRBD2 matches at 12 bases. CDR1 and CDR2 from the germline V gene are SGHTA and FQGNSA. Germline trimming cut 11 bases from V and 3 bases from J; bases unmatched to any gene: 6. The CDR3 length is 14 residues. The CDR3, as DNA: TGTGCCGTCACTAGCGGGGGGTCGACAGATACGCAGTATTTT. Translated, it gives CAVTSGGSTDTQYF.

V usage is TRBV5-1 and J usage is TRBJ2-1, with D maybe TRBD2 (7 bases). V lost 0 bases and J 6 bases, leaving 13 bases between the germline ends. This CDR3 contains 15 residues. The germline gives CDR1 SGHRS, CDR2 YFSETQ. In DNA form, the CDR3 reads TGCGCCAGCAGCTTGGGCGGGGGCCGCCTCAATGAGCAGTTCTTC. Its translation is CASSLGGGRLNEQFF.

Comment on this clone: One junction end disagrees with the germline gene, perhaps due to a read error. V usage is TRBV15 and J usage is TRBJ2-4; the match to TRBD1 covers 10 bases. From germline, CDR1 is LNHNV and CDR2 YYDKDF (reference sequence). CDR3 length equals 12 residues. The CDR3 nucleotides are TGTGCCACCAGCAGAGATTTGGGACAGGGGAACTTC. This translates into CATSRDLGQGNF.

The V gene is TRBV19, the J gene TRBJ2-2; 11 positions match TRBD1. The V segment lost 0 bases and the J segment 6 bases; nucleotides outside the gene matches: 3. The germline V gene has CDR1 LNHDA and CDR2 SQIVND (reference sequence). The CDR3 runs 16 residues. In DNA form, the CDR3 reads TGTGCCAGTAGTATAGAGAGGGACAGGGGGTCCGGGGAGCTGTTTTTT. It is translated as CASSIERDRGSGELFF. Drawing the rest from reference TRBV19 and TRBJ2-2, the complete variable domain is DGGITQSPKYLFRKEGQNVTLSCEQNLNHDAMYWYRQDPGQGLRLIYYSQIVNDFQKGDIAEGYSVSREKKESFPLTVTSAQKNPTAFYLCASSIERDRGSGELFFGEGSRLTVL.

This chain joins TRBV7-9 and TRBJ1-1; no firm D call. CDR1 is SEHNR, CDR2 FQNEAQ, per germline (reference sequence). The V end lost 2 bases, the J end lost 0 bases, and 10 bases lay between the germline ends. The CDR3 length is 15 residues. The CDR3 DNA is TGTGCCAGCAGCTTATCGACGGGAATGAACACTGAAGCTTTCTTT. Translating it yields CASSLSTGMNTEAFF.

The V call is TRBV15, the J call TRBJ2-1; TRBD2 aligns across 10 bases. The V gene's germline CDR1 is LNHNV and CDR2 YYDKDF (reference sequence). V shed 2 bases and J 3 bases; nucleotides not matched to a gene: 4. This CDR3 region has 16 residues. The CDR3, as DNA: TGTGCCACCAGCAGACTCCGGACTAGCGGCTACAATGAGCAGTTCTTC. Translated, it gives CATSRLRTSGYNEQFF.

This clone showed up just once. The CDR3 DNA is TGTGCCAGCACCCCACGGCGGGGGTTGAACACTGAAGCTTTCTTT. Translated, it gives CASTPRRGLNTEAFF. The rearrangement joins TRBV28 to TRBJ1-1; a weak D match, TRBD1 (5 bases). The V gene lost 7 bases and the J gene lost 0 bases, with 15 bases spanning the gap. CDR1 is MDHEN, CDR2 SYDVKM, per germline. The CDR3 length is 15 residues.

V gene TRBV7-9 combines with J gene TRBJ1-2; the D gene is possibly TRBD1 (6 bases). The V gene lost 4 bases and the J gene lost 3 bases, with 12 bases spanning the gap. The CDR3 spans 14 residues. CDR1 and CDR2 (germline): SEHNR, FQNEAQ (reference sequence). The chain's CDR3 is CASSSGRGDYGYTF. Here the CDR3 DNA reads TGTGCCAGCAGCTCCGGCAGGGGCGACTATGGCTACACCTTC. Variable domain in full (rest from reference TRBV7-9 and TRBJ1-2): DTGVSQNPRHKITKRGQNVTFRCDPISEHNRLYWYRQTLGQGPEFLTYFQNEAQLEKSRLLSDRFSAERPKGSFSTLEIQRTEQGDSAMYLCASSSGRGDYGYTFGSGTRLTVV.

The chain joins TRBV5-5 to TRBJ1-1, with D tentatively TRBD1 (6 bases). CDR1 and CDR2 (germline): SGHKS, YYEKEE (reference sequence). The CDR3 is 16 amino acids. V lost 4 bases, J lost 0 bases, and 16 bases lay in between. As DNA, the CDR3 is TGTGCCAGCAGCCGTACCACCAGGACAGTGAACACTGAAGCTTTCTTT. Amino acid sequence: CASSRTTRTVNTEAFF. The full variable domain, its missing parts supplied by reference TRBV5-5 and TRBJ1-1, is DAGVTQSPTHLIKTRGQQVTLRCSPISGHKSVSWYQQVLGQGPQFIFQYYEKEERGRGNFPDRFSARQFPNYSSELNVNALLLGDSALYLCASSRTTRTVNTEAFFGQGTRLTVV.

This clone was detected only a few times. The chain has TRBV10-2 and TRBJ2-7; TRBD2 aligns across 9 bases. The CDR3 extends over 14 amino acids. Germline-derived CDR1 and CDR2 are WSHSY and SAAADI. Losses at the gene ends were 6 bases for V and 1 base for J; bases not matched to a gene: 4. DNA for the CDR3: TGCGCCAGCAGATCTAGCGGGATTTCCTACGAGCAGTACTTC. Its protein product is CASRSSGISYEQYF.

The chain uses TRBV5-1 and TRBJ2-1, with D possibly TRBD1 on 7 matching bases. The CDR3 length is 15 residues. Germline V CDR1 and CDR2: SGHRS, YFSETQ. V was cut by 5 bases and J by 7 bases, with 19 bases left in between. The chain's CDR3 is CASSWGRTGRNEQFF. The CDR3 bases are TGCGCCAGCAGTTGGGGGAGGACAGGTAGGAATGAGCAGTTCTTC.

This clone was recorded a few times. V usage is TRBV7-2 and J usage is TRBJ1-2; D remains unclear. Germline V gene data show CDR1 as SGHTA and CDR2 as FQGNSA. This CDR3 is 15 amino acids long. V was shortened by 5 bases and J by 2 bases, with 15 bases between the two germline ends. The CDR3: CASSQRSSGNYGYTF. CDR3 DNA: TGTGCCAGCAGCCAACGGTCATCGGGGAACTATGGCTACACCTTC.

In DNA form, the CDR3 reads TGTGCCAGCAGCCGGACAGGGGTCTATGGCTACACCTTC. It encodes CASSRTGVYGYTF. The chain links TRBV11-3 to TRBJ1-2; 9 nucleotides agree with TRBD1. The germline V gene has CDR1 SGHNT and CDR2 YENEEA. V shed 5 bases, J shed 4 bases, and the junction held 2 bases outside the gene matches. The CDR3 runs 13 residues.

This chain joins TRBV7-2 and TRBJ2-5; D possibly corresponds to TRBD2 (5 bases). Germline values: CDR1 SGHTA, CDR2 FQGNSA. The V gene lost 7 bases and the J gene lost 7 bases, with 16 bases spanning the gap. CDR3 length: 13 amino acids. Written as DNA, the CDR3 is TGTGCCAGCAAGAATGGGAGCGGAGCGACCCAGTACTTC. This translates into CASKNGSGATQYF.

As regards this clone: Relative to the germline gene, one junction end is altered; a read error may explain this. The rearrangement joins TRBV27 to TRBJ2-1; D possibly corresponds to TRBD1 (6 bases). There are 12 residues in the CDR3. Germline assignment: CDR1 MNHEY and CDR2 SMNVEV (reference sequence). This CDR3 is CASSFRQAPQLF. CDR3 bases: TGTGCCAGCAGTTTCCGACAGGCCCCCCAGCTCTTC.

This clone showed up just a few times. The chain couples TRBV7-9 to TRBJ2-1; tentatively, D is TRBD2 (5 bases). V was shortened by 3 bases and J by 0 bases, with 18 bases between the two germline ends. CDR3 length: 18 amino acids. Germline V lookup: CDR1 SEHNR, CDR2 FQNEAQ (reference sequence). The CDR3 spells CASSLGVVLPNSYNEQFF. CDR3 nucleotides: TGTGCCAGCAGCTTGGGAGTGGTCCTCCCAAACTCCTACAATGAGCAGTTCTTC.

The chain has TRBV7-9 and TRBJ2-5, with 9 bases lining up with TRBD1. Germline loops: CDR1 SEHNR, CDR2 FQNEAQ (reference sequence). J gave up 6 bases and V 7 bases, and 9 bases lay outside the gene matches. The CDR3 is 14 amino acids. The chain's CDR3 is CASTPGQGGQTQYF. Written as DNA, the CDR3 is TGTGCCAGCACCCCGGGACAGGGAGGACAGACCCAGTACTTC.

The chain uses TRBV5-6 and TRBJ2-7; TRBD2 might be the D (6 bases). The CDR3 contains 12 residues. The germline V gene encodes CDR1 SGHDT and CDR2 YYEEEE. V was trimmed by 1 base and J by 7 bases, leaving 9 bases between them. The DNA for the CDR3 is TGTGCCAGCAGCTTGCCGGGGGATGAGCAGTACTTC. This encodes CASSLPGDEQYF.

This clone appeared a few times. The V call is TRBV11-3, the J call TRBJ1-4; TRBD1 aligns across 7 bases. There are 16 residues in the CDR3. In germline, CDR1 is SGHNT, CDR2 YENEEA. V lost 5 bases and J lost 7; bases outside the gene matches: 13. CDR3 sequence reads: CASSTRRGQTSEKLFF. CDR3 DNA: TGTGCCAGCAGCACCCGTAGGGGACAGACGAGTGAAAAACTGTTTTTT. Supplemented by reference TRBV11-3 and TRBJ1-4, the full variable domain reads EAGVVQSPRYKIIEKKQPVAFWCNPISGHNTLYWYLQNLGQGPELLIRYENEEAVDDSQLPKDRFSAERLKGVDSTLKIQPAELGDSAVYLCASSTRRGQTSEKLFFGSGTQLSVL.

This clone was seen only a few times. V is TRBV19 and J is TRBJ1-5, with no clear D. This CDR3 is 12 amino acids long. Trimming stripped 1 base from V and 7 bases from J, with 5 bases between. From germline, CDR1 is LNHDA and CDR2 SQIVND (reference sequence). The CDR3, as DNA: TGTGCCAGTAGTATAGTCGGGCAGCCCCAGCATTTT. Translation gives CASSIVGQPQHF.

This CDR3 reads CAWSRDRVVEAFF. In nucleotides, the CDR3 is TGTGCCTGGTCACGGGACAGGGTGGTTGAAGCTTTCTTT. This chain links TRBV30 with TRBJ1-1; TRBD1 matches at 9 bases. This CDR3 region has 13 residues. The germline CDR1 and CDR2 sequences are GTSNPN and SVGIG (reference sequence). V shed 5 bases, J shed 7 bases, and the junction held 8 bases outside the gene matches.

This sequence joins TRBV7-2 and TRBJ2-7, with D perhaps matching TRBD1 (5 bases). The ends were cut back, 0 bases at V and 5 bases at J, with 14 bases in the middle. Per the germline V gene, CDR1 is SGHTA and CDR2 is FQGNSA. The CDR3 runs 15 residues. The DNA for the CDR3 is TGTGCCAGCAGCTTAGCCGCTACAGGTGCCCACGAGCAGTACTTC. Residues: CASSLAATGAHEQYF.

This chain connects TRBV6-1 to TRBJ2-7, with TRBD1 matching 7 bases. From germline, CDR1 is MNHNS and CDR2 SASEGT. V shed 5 bases and J 5 bases; nucleotides not matched to a gene: 12. The length of the CDR3 is 15 residues. CDR3 protein: CASSLQTGFTNEQYF. Written as DNA, the CDR3 is TGTGCCAGCAGTCTCCAGACAGGGTTTACGAACGAGCAGTACTTC.

The chain carries TRBV6-1 and TRBJ1-5; 9 bases are a match to TRBD1. The length of the CDR3 is 15 residues. J gave up 5 bases and V 1 base, and 3 bases lay outside the gene matches. Per the germline V gene, CDR1 is MNHNS and CDR2 is SASEGT. CDR3 in amino acids: CASSEVGTGHQPQHF. The CDR3 DNA reads as TGTGCCAGCAGTGAAGTCGGGACAGGGCATCAGCCCCAGCATTTT.

The V gene is TRBV4-3, the J gene TRBJ1-4, with 9 bases aligning to TRBD1. J gave up 8 bases and V 2 bases, and 12 bases lay outside the gene matches. This CDR3 is 17 amino acids long. Germline CDR1 reads LGHNA; CDR2 reads YSLEER. DNA for the CDR3: TGCGCCAGCAGCCAACCCCACCGACAGGGGGAGAGGGAAAAACTGTTTTTT. It yields the protein CASSQPHRQGEREKLFF.

The J gene is TRBJ2-7, the V gene TRBV5-1; 11 bases map to TRBD1. V shed 0 bases and J 1 base; nucleotides not matched to a gene: 3. The CDR3 has 16 amino acids. Per the germline V gene, CDR1 is SGHRS and CDR2 is YFSETQ. The DNA for the CDR3 is TGCGCCAGCAGCTTGGCGGGACAGGGGGTGTCCTACGAGCAGTACTTC. Its protein is CASSLAGQGVSYEQYF.

The genes are TRBV2 and TRBJ2-5, with D uncertain. The end of the DNA aligns better with TRBJ2-7, so the J call may be wrong. The CDR3 runs 10 residues. Germline CDR1 reads SNHLY; CDR2 reads FYNNEI. The CDR3: CASRVNEQYF. The CDR3 DNA sequence: TGTGCCAGCAGGGTCAACGAGCAGTACTTC.

The rearrangement uses TRBV5-4 and TRBJ2-5, with D perhaps matching TRBD1 (6 bases). CDR3 length: 13 residues. Trimming took 6 bases from V and 5 from J, leaving 14 bases between them. Germline CDR1 reads SGHNT; CDR2 reads YYREEE (reference sequence). The CDR3 sequence is CASNRGGGETQYF. The CDR3 nucleotides read TGTGCCAGCAACCGTGGGGGCGGTGAGACCCAGTACTTC.

This clone appeared a few times. This chain joins TRBV11-1 and TRBJ2-7, with 11 bases matching TRBD1. Germline-derived CDR1 and CDR2 are SGHAT and FQDESV (reference sequence). There are 15 residues in the CDR3. Trimming cost V 5 bases and J 3 bases; bases outside gene matches: 6. In DNA, the CDR3 is TGTGCCAGCAGCCTATCGGGACAGGGGGACTACGAGCAGTACTTC. This encodes CASSLSGQGDYEQYF. The full variable domain, its missing parts supplied by reference TRBV11-1 and TRBJ2-7, is EAEVAQSPRYKITEKSQAVAFWCDPISGHATLYWYRQILGQGPELLVQFQDESVVDDSQLPKDRFSAERLKGVDSTLKIQPAELGDSAMYLCASSLSGQGDYEQYFGPGTRLTVT.

With respect to this clone: The sample has other DNA sequences that encode this CDR3 too. The V call is TRBV7-9, the J call TRBJ1-4, with 11 bases aligning to TRBD1. The CDR3 consists of 14 residues. J gave up 8 bases and V 3 bases, and 2 bases lay outside the gene matches. Germline V gene lookup returns CDR1 SEHNR and CDR2 FQNEAQ (reference sequence). The CDR3 sequence: CASSLGQGDEKLFF. CDR3 nucleotide sequence: TGTGCCAGCAGCTTGGGACAGGGGGACGAAAAACTGTTTTTT.